The 9 T cell receptor beta chains below were found in one sample sequenced in a study of PD-1 blockade in classical Hodgkin lymphoma. Each and every patient relapsed after autologous stem cell transplantation, and patients got differing brentuximab vedotin exposure. TCRdb keeps only in-frame clones here, not all; method: immunoSEQ multiplex PCR. Of 25,000 to 30,000 clones in the sample, over 75% were seen once. The specimen was peripheral blood mononuclear cells (PBMCs), collected at baseline. The receptors originated from a human donor with classical Hodgkin lymphoma.

The V call is TRBV7-3, the J call TRBJ2-3; 10 nucleotides agree with TRBD2. The CDR3 has 13 amino acids. V shed 5 bases, J shed 12 bases, and the junction held 8 bases outside the gene matches. Germline CDR1 is SGHTA and CDR2 is FQGTGA. The CDR3 protein is CASSGSGGAPQYF. CDR3 bases: TGTGCCAGCAGCGGCAGCGGGGGGGCCCCCCAGTATTTT.

V gene TRBV18 combines with J gene TRBJ2-5, with no clear D. The ends were cut back, 5 bases at V and 2 bases at J, with 3 bases in the middle. Germline values: CDR1 KGHSH, CDR2 LQKENI. The CDR3 runs 11 residues. The CDR3, as DNA: TGTGCCAGCTCAGAACAAGAGACCCAGTACTTC. Its translation: CASSEQETQYF.

Only one count was recorded for this clone. This sequence joins TRBV6-6 and TRBJ1-3; D is undetermined. Trimming shortened V by 2 bases and J by 3 bases, and 5 bases separated the two germline ends. Germline-derived CDR1 and CDR2 are MNHNY and SVGAGI (reference sequence). The CDR3 covers 13 residues. CDR3 region: CASSYGGGNTIYF. DNA for the CDR3: TGTGCCAGCAGTTACGGTGGTGGAAACACCATATATTTT.

The chain carries TRBV7-8 and TRBJ1-1; no reliable D call. CDR1 and CDR2 from the germline V gene are SGHVS and FQNEAQ. V was clipped by 5 bases and J by 7 bases, with 14 bases between them. The CDR3 is 13 amino acids. The CDR3 here is CASSGRERSEAFF. The CDR3 region has the DNA TGTGCCAGCAGCGGCAGAGAAAGGAGTGAAGCTTTCTTT. The full variable domain, its missing parts supplied by reference TRBV7-8 and TRBJ1-1, is GAGVSQSPRYKVAKRGQDVALRCDPISGHVSLFWYQQALGQGPEFLTYFQNEAQLDKSGLPSDRFFAERPEGSVSTLKIQRTQQEDSAVYLCASSGRERSEAFFGQGTRLTVV.

This clone was detected only once. V usage is TRBV14 and J usage is TRBJ2-5; TRBD1 aligns across 7 bases. The germline CDR1 and CDR2 sequences are SGHDN and FVKESK. The V and J ends lost 4 bases and 6 bases, in that order; junction bases with no gene match: 2. The CDR3 is made up of 12 amino acids. CDR3 protein: CASSRDRKTQYF. In DNA, the CDR3 is TGTGCCAGCAGCCGGGACAGAAAGACCCAGTACTTC.

This sequence joins TRBV5-1 and TRBJ2-1; the match to TRBD2 covers 8 bases. The CDR3 spans 14 residues. V trimming: 4 bases; J trimming: 8 bases; junction bases outside the gene matches: 8. From germline, CDR1 is SGHRS and CDR2 YFSETQ. The CDR3 bases are TGCGCCAGCAGCCCGGGACTAGAGGGTCATGAGCAGTTCTTC. As protein: CASSPGLEGHEQFF.

For the CDR3, the DNA is TGTGCCAGCAGCTTAGGAGGGGTAGCCGGTAGGGCTGAAGCTTTCTTT. As protein: CASSLGGVAGRAEAFF. The chain combines TRBV7-9 with TRBJ1-1; TRBD1 is a possible D gene (5 bases). CDR1 SEHNR and CDR2 FQNEAQ come from the germline V gene (reference sequence). This CDR3 is 16 amino acids long. With 1 base removed from V and 6 bases from J, the gap between germline ends came to 18 bases.

CDR3 loop: CASSSLAGVVGEQFF. For the CDR3, the DNA is TGTGCCAGCAGTTCCCTAGCGGGGGTCGTCGGTGAGCAGTTCTTC. The V call is TRBV27, the J call TRBJ2-1, with TRBD2 matching 10 bases. The V gene's germline CDR1 is MNHEY and CDR2 SMNVEV (reference sequence). The CDR3 spans 15 residues. Germline trimming cut 4 bases from V and 9 bases from J; bases unmatched to any gene: 9.

This clone was recorded a few times. CDR3 DNA: TGTGCCAGTAGTATAGGGAGTGGGAACATTCAGTACTTC. Its translation is CASSIGSGNIQYF. This chain links TRBV19 with TRBJ2-4; D not resolved. The CDR3 sequence is 13 residues long. CDR1 is LNHDA and CDR2 is SQIVND in the germline V gene (reference sequence). V gave up 1 base and J gave up 7 bases, with 8 bases separating them.